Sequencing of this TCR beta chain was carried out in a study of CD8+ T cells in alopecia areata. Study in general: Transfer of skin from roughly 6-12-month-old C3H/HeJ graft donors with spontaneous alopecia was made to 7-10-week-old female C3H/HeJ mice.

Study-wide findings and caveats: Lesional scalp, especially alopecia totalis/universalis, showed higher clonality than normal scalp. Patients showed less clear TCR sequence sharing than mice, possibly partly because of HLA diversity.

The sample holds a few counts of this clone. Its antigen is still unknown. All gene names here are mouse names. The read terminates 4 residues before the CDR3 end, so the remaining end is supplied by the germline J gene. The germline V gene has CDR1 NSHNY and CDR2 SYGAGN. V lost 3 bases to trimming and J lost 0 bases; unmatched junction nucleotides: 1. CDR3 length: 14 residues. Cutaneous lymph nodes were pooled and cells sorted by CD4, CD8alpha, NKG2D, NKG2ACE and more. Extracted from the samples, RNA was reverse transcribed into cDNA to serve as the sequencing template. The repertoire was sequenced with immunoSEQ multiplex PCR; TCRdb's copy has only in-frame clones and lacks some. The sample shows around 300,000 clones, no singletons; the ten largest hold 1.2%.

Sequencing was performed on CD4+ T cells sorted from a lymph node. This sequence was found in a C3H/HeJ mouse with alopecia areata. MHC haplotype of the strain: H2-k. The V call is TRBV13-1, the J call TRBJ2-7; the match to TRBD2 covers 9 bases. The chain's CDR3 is CASSGLGVSYEQYF. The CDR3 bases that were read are TGTGCCAGCAGTGGACTGGGGGTCTCCTAT.